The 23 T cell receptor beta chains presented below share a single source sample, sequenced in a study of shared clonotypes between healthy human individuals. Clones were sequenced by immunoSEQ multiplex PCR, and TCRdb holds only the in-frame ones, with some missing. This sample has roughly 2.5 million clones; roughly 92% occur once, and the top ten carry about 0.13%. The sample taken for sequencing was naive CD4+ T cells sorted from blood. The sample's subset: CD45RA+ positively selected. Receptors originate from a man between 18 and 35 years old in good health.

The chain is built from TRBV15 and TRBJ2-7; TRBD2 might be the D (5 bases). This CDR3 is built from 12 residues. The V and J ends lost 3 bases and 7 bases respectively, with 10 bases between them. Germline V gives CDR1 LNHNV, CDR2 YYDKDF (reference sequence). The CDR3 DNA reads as TGTGCCACCAGCAGGGGGAGCGGTGAGCAGTACTTC. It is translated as CATSRGSGEQYF. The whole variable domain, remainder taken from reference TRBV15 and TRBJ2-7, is DAMVIQNPRYQVTQFGKPVTLSCSQTLNHNVMYWYQQKSSQAPKLLFHYYDKDFNNEADTPDNFQSRRPNTSFCFLDIRSPGLGDTAMYLCATSRGSGEQYFGPGTRLTVT.

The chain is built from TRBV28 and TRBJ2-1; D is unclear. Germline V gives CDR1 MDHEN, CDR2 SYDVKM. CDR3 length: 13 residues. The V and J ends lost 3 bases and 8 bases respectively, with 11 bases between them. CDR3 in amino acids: CASSFQNRYEQFF. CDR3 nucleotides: TGTGCCAGCAGTTTTCAAAATAGGTATGAGCAGTTCTTC.

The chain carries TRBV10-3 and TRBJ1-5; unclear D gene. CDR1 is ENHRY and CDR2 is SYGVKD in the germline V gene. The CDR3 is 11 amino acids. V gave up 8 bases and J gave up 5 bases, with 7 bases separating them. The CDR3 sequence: CAIGSDQPQHF. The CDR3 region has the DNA TGTGCCATCGGTTCCGATCAGCCCCAGCATTTT.

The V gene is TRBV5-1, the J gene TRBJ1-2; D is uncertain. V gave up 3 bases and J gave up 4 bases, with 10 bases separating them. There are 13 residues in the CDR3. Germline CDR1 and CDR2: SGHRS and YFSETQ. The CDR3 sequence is CASSSGGSYGYTF. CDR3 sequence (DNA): TGCGCCAGCAGCTCTGGAGGTAGCTATGGCTACACCTTC.

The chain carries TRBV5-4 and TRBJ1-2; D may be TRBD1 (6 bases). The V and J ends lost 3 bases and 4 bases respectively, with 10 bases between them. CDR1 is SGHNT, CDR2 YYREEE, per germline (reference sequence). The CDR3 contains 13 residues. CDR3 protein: CASSSQGPYGYTF. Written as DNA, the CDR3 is TGTGCCAGCAGCTCACAGGGCCCCTATGGCTACACCTTC.

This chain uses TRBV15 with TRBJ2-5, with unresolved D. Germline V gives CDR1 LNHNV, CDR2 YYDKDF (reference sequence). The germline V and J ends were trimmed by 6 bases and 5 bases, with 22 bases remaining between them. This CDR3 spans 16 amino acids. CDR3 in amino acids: CATSQTGSRSSETQYF. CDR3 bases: TGTGCCACCAGTCAGACCGGGTCCCGCTCGTCTGAGACCCAGTACTTC.

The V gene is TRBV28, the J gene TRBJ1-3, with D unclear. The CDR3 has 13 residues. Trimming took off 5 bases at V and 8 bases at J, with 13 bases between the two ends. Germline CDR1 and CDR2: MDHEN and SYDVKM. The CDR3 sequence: CASSRGDSYTIYF. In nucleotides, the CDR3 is TGTGCCAGCAGTAGAGGAGACTCGTACACCATATATTTT.

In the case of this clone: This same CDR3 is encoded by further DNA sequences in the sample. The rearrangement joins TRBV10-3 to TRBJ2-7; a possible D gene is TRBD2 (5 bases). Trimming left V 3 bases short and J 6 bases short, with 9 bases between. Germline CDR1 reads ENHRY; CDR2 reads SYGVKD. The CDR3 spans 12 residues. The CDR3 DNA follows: TGTGCCATCAGTGACGGAGGTGTCGAGCAGTACTTC. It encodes CAISDGGVEQYF.

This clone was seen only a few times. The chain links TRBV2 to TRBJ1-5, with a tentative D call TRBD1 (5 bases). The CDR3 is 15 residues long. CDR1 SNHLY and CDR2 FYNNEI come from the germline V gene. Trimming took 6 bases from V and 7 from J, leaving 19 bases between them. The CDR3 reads CASSPDGPRGQPQHF. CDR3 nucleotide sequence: TGTGCCAGCAGCCCTGACGGCCCGAGGGGCCAGCCCCAGCATTTT.

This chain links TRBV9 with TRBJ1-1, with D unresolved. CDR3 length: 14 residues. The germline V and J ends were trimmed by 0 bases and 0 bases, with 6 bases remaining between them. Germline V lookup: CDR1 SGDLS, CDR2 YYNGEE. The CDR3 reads CASSVGDLNTEAFF. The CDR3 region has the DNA TGTGCCAGCAGCGTAGGAGACCTGAACACTGAAGCTTTCTTT.

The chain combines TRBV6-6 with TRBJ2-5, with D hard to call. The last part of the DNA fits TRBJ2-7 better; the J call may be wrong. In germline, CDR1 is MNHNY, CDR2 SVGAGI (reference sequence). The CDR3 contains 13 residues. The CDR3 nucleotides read TGTGCCAGCAGTTACCAGAAATCCTACGAGCAGTACTTC. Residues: CASSYQKSYEQYF.

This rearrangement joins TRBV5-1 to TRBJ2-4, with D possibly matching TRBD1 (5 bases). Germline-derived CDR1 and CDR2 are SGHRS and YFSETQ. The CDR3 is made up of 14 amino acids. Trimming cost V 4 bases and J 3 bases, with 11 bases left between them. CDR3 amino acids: CASSISDSKNIQYF. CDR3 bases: TGCGCCAGCAGCATATCAGACAGCAAAAACATTCAGTACTTC.

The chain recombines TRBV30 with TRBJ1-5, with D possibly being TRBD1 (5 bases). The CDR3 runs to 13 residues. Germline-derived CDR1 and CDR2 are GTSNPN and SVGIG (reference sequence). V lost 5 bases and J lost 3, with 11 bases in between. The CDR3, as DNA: TGTGCCTGGGCTACAGGCAACAATCAGCCCCAGCATTTT. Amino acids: CAWATGNNQPQHF.

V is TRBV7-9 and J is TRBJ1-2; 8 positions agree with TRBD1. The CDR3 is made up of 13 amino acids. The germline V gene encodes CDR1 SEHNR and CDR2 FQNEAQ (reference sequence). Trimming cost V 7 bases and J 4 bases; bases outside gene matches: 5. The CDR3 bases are TGTGCCAGCATCTCAGGGGGCAGCTATGGCTACACCTTC. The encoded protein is CASISGGSYGYTF.

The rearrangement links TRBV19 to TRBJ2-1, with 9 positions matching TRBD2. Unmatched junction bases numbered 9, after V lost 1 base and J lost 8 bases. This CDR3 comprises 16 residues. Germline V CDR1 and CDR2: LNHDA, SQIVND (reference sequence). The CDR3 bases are TGTGCCAGTAGTATAGGGAGTAGCGGGAGAAAAGATGAGCAGTTCTTC. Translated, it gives CASSIGSSGRKDEQFF. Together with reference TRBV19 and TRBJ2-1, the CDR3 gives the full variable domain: DGGITQSPKYLFRKEGQNVTLSCEQNLNHDAMYWYRQDPGQGLRLIYYSQIVNDFQKGDIAEGYSVSREKKESFPLTVTSAQKNPTAFYLCASSIGSSGRKDEQFFGPGTRLTVL.

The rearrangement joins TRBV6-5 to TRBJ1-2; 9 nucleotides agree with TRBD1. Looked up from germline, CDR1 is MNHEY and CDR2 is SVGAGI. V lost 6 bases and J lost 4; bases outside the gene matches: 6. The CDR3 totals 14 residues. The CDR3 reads CASRPGQGGYGYTF. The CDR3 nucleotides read TGTGCCAGCAGGCCGGGACAGGGCGGCTATGGCTACACCTTC.

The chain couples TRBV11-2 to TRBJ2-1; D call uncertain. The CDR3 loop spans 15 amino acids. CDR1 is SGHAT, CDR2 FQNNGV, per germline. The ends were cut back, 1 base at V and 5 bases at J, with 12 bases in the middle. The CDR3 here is CASSLALNFNNEQFF. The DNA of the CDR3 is TGTGCCAGCAGCTTAGCCCTAAACTTCAACAATGAGCAGTTCTTC. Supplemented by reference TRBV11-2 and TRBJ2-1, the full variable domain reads EAGVAQSPRYKIIEKRQSVAFWCNPISGHATLYWYQQILGQGPKLLIQFQNNGVVDDSQLPKDRFSAERLKGVDSTLKIQPAKLEDSAVYLCASSLALNFNNEQFFGPGTRLTVL.

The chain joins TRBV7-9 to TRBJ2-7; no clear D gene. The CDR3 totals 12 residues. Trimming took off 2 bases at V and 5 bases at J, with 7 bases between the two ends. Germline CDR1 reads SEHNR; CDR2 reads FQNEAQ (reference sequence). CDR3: CASSLIDDEQYF. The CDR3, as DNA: TGTGCCAGCAGCTTAATTGACGACGAGCAGTACTTC. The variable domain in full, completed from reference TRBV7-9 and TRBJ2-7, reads DTGVSQNPRHKITKRGQNVTFRCDPISEHNRLYWYRQTLGQGPEFLTYFQNEAQLEKSRLLSDRFSAERPKGSFSTLEIQRTEQGDSAMYLCASSLIDDEQYFGPGTRLTVT.

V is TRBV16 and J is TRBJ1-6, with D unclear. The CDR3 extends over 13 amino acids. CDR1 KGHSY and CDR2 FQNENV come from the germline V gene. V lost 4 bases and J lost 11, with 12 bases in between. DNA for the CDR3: TGTGCCAGCAGCCCTCCTCTACTACCACCCCTCCACTTT. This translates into CASSPPLLPPLHF. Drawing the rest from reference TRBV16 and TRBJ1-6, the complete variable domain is GEEVAQTPKHLVRGEGQKAKLYCAPIKGHSYVFWYQQVLKNEFKFLISFQNENVFDETGMPKERFSAKCLPNSPCSLEIQATKLEDSAVYFCASSPPLLPPLHFGNGTRLTVT.

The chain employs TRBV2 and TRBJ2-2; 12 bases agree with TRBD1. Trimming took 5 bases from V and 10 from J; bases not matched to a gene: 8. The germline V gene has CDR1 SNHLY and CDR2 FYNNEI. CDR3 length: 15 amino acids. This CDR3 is CASSSSGQGAKELFF. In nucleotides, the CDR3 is TGTGCCAGCAGTTCCTCGGGACAGGGGGCTAAGGAGCTGTTTTTT. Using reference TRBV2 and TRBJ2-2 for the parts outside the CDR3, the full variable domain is EPEVTQTPSHQVTQMGQEVILRCVPISNHLYFYWYRQILGQKVEFLVSFYNNEISEKSEIFDDQFSVERPDGSNFTLKIRSTKLEDSAMYFCASSSSGQGAKELFFGEGSRLTVL.

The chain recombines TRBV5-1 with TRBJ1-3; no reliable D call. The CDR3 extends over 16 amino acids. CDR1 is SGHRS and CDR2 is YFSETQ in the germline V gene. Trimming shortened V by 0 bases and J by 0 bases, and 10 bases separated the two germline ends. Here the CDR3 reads CASSLAPMNSGNTIYF. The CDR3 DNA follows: TGCGCCAGCAGCTTGGCCCCAATGAACTCTGGAAACACCATATATTTT. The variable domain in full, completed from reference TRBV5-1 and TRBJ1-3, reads KAGVTQTPRYLIKTRGQQVTLSCSPISGHRSVSWYQQTPGQGLQFLFEYFSETQRNKGNFPGRFSGRQFSNSRSEMNVSTLELGDSALYLCASSLAPMNSGNTIYFGEGSWLTVV.

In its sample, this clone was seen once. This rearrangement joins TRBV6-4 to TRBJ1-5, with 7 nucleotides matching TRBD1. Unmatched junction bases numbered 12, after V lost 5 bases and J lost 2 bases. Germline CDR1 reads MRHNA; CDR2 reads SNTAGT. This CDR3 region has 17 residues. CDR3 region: CASSSLATGVGNQPQHF. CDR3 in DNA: TGTGCCAGCAGTTCTTTGGCTACAGGGGTTGGCAATCAGCCCCAGCATTTT.

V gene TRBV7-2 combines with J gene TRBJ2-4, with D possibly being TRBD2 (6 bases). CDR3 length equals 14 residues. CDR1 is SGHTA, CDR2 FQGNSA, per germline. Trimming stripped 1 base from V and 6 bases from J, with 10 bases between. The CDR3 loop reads CASSLGLGGNIQYF. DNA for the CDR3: TGTGCCAGCAGCTTAGGTCTGGGGGGAAACATTCAGTACTTC.